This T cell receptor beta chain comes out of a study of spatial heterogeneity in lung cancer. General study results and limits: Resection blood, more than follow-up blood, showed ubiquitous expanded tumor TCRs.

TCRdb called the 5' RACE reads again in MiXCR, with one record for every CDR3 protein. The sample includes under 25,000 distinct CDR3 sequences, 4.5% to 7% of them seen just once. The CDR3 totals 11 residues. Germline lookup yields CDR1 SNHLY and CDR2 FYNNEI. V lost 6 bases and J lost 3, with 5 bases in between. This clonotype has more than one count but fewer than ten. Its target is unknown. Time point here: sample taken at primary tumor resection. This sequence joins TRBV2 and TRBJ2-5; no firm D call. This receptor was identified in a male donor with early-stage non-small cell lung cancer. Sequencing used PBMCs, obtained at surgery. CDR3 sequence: CASRLKETQYF. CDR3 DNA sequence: TGTGCCAGCAGGCTGAAAGAGACCCAGTACTTC.